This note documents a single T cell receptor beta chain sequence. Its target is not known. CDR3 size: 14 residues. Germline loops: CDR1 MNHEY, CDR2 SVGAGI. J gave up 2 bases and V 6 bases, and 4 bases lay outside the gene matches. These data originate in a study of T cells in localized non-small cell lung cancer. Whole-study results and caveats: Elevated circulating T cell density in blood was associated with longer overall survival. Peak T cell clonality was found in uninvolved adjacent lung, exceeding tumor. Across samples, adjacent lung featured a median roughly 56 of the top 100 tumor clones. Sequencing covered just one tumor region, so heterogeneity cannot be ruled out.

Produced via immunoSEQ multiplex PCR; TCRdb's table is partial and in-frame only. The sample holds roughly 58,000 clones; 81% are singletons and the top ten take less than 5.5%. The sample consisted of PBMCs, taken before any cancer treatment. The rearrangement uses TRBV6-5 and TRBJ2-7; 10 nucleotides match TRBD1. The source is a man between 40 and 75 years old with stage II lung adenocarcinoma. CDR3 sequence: CASRTGTGAYEQYF. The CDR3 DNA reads TGTGCCAGCAGAACCGGGACAGGGGCCTACGAGCAGTACTTC.